These 8 T cell receptor beta chains were all obtained from the same sample, sequenced in a study of cytomegalovirus exposure and HLA in healthy donors. 13 Jbeta primers and 60 Vbeta primers were used for the PCR. Only in-frame clones appear in the TCRdb table, and some are missing; sequencing was by immunoSEQ multiplex PCR. The sample comprises 80,000 or so clones, under 70% of which are singletons, and about 5.7% rests with the top ten. The sequenced material came from PBMCs. All receptors come from a man younger than 40 in good health and CMV-seropositive.

Concerning this clone: Mismatch with germline at one junction end may stem from a read error. Other nucleotide sequences from this sample produce the same CDR3. The rearrangement uses TRBV2 and TRBJ2-2; D might be TRBD2 (5 bases). This CDR3 comprises 13 residues. Germline-derived CDR1 and CDR2 are SNHLY and FYNNEI. CDR3 amino acids: CASLNVPYGELFF. CDR3 in DNA: TGTGCCAGCCTCAACGTCCCCTACGGGGAGTTGTTTTTT. Based on the CDR3 plus reference TRBV2 and TRBJ2-2, the full variable domain is EPEVTQTPSHQVTQMGQEVILRCVPISNHLYFYWYRQILGQKVEFLVSFYNNEISEKSEIFDDQFSVERPDGSNFTLKIRSTKLEDSAMYFCASLNVPYGELFFGEGSRLTVL.

This clone showed up just once. J is TRBJ1-1 and V is TRBV5-1; 7 bases map to TRBD1. The CDR3 contains 14 residues. CDR1 and CDR2 (germline): SGHRS, YFSETQ. Losses at the gene ends were 3 bases for V and 4 bases for J; bases not matched to a gene: 6. The CDR3 bases are TGCGCCAGCAGCTCGAATTCAGGGGGCACTGAAGCTTTCTTT. This translates into CASSSNSGGTEAFF.

This clone turned up a few times. The rearrangement links TRBV27 to TRBJ1-4; D not certain. The germline V and J ends were trimmed by 5 bases and 6 bases, with 13 bases remaining between them. Germline V gene lookup returns CDR1 MNHEY and CDR2 SMNVEV (reference sequence). The CDR3 has 14 amino acids. This chain's CDR3 is CASSPSEVDEKLFF. The CDR3 coding sequence is TGTGCCAGCAGTCCTAGTGAAGTCGATGAAAAACTGTTTTTT.

The chain has TRBV6-1 and TRBJ2-7, with 8 bases aligning to TRBD1. Germline CDR1 is MNHNS and CDR2 is SASEGT. The CDR3 loop spans 14 amino acids. V trimming: 7 bases; J trimming: 4 bases; junction bases outside the gene matches: 9. In DNA, the CDR3 is TGTGCCAGCAATGGGCGGACAGGGAGGTACGAGCAGTACTTC. It translates to CASNGRTGRYEQYF.

This clone has a handful of counts. As DNA, the CDR3 is TGTGCCAGCAGTGAAGCGCTTCTTCAGGGGATGCCAGATACGCAGTATTTT. Amino acid sequence: CASSEALLQGMPDTQYF. This sequence joins TRBV2 and TRBJ2-3; weak D call: TRBD1 (6 bases). The CDR3 has 17 amino acids. With 0 bases removed from V and 4 bases from J, the gap between germline ends came to 17 bases. Germline CDR1 SNHLY, CDR2 FYNNEI.

V and J are TRBV19 and TRBJ1-5, with 7 bases lining up with TRBD1. There are 16 residues in the CDR3. CDR1 and CDR2 from the germline V gene are LNHDA and SQIVND (reference sequence). With 5 bases clipped from V and 1 base from J, the junction kept 8 bases outside the gene matches. The CDR3 DNA is TGTGCCAGTAGTCCTCGGACAGGCCGGAGCAATCAGCCCCAGCATTTT. Translating gives CASSPRTGRSNQPQHF.

The genes are TRBV6-5 and TRBJ1-1, with 10 bases aligning to TRBD1. The trim removed 0 bases at V and 4 bases at J, leaving 5 bases unmatched. The CDR3 is 16 residues long. The germline gives CDR1 MNHEY, CDR2 SVGAGI. CDR3 residues: CASSYSLTGGGTEAFF. Written as DNA, the CDR3 is TGTGCCAGCAGTTACTCTTTGACAGGGGGCGGCACTGAAGCTTTCTTT.

This rearrangement joins TRBV7-3 to TRBJ2-3; 7 nucleotides line up with TRBD1. Per germline, CDR1 SGHTA and CDR2 FQGTGA. The CDR3 is 15 residues long. V trimming: 3 bases; J trimming: 1 base; junction bases outside the gene matches: 4. CDR3 nucleotide sequence: TGTGCCAGCAGCTTTCAAGGACAGGGCACAGATACGCAGTATTTT. It is translated as CASSFQGQGTDTQYF. The entire variable domain, with the rest obtained from reference TRBV7-3 and TRBJ2-3, is as follows: GAGVSQTPSNKVTEKGKYVELRCDPISGHTALYWYRQSLGQGPEFLIYFQGTGAADDSGLPNDRFFAVRPEGSVSTLKIQRTERGDSAVYLCASSFQGQGTDTQYFGPGTRLTVL.